The 11 T cell receptor beta chains in this list originate from one sample, sequenced in a study of OX40 agonist ivuxolimab in advanced cancers. Clones were sequenced by immunoSEQ multiplex PCR, and TCRdb holds only the in-frame ones, with some missing. Among 60,000 to 85,000 clones listed, about nine tenths were seen once. Material: CD4+ or CD8+ T cells sorted from blood, obtained in a trial of the OX40 agonist ivuxolimab. All receptors derive from an adult with an advanced solid tumor such as melanoma, head and neck, liver or kidney cancer.

V and J are TRBV4-2 and TRBJ2-5; D is perhaps TRBD1 or TRBD2 (5 bases each). Germline-derived CDR1 and CDR2 are LGHNA and YNFKEQ. Between the trimmed V and J ends, which lost 0 bases and 4 bases, there was a span of 15 bases. This CDR3 contains 16 residues. For the CDR3, the DNA is TGTGCCAGCAGCCAAGATGGTGGGGCGAGGGTAGAGACCCAGTACTTC. As protein: CASSQDGGARVETQYF.

The gene calls are TRBV29-1 and TRBJ2-5; 7 nucleotides align to TRBD2. CDR3 length: 13 residues. The germline gives CDR1 SQVTM, CDR2 ANQGSEA. Germline trimming cut 0 bases from V and 5 bases from J; bases unmatched to any gene: 3. The CDR3 bases are TGCAGCGTTGAAGAGGGGGGGGAGGAGACCCAGTACTTC. It is translated as CSVEEGGEETQYF.

The gene calls are TRBV28 and TRBJ1-2, with a tentative D call TRBD1 (5 bases). With 6 bases removed from V and 4 bases from J, the gap between germline ends came to 15 bases. This CDR3 spans 14 amino acids. From germline, CDR1 is MDHEN and CDR2 SYDVKM. The CDR3 nucleotides read TGTGCCAGCAGAACAACAGTGAGGGGCTATGGCTACACCTTC. Amino acid sequence: CASRTTVRGYGYTF.

Only one count was recorded for this clone. The chain recombines TRBV28 with TRBJ1-5, with a weak D call TRBD1 (6 bases). Trimming pared 2 bases from V and 2 bases from J, leaving 10 bases between. This CDR3 is built from 15 residues. Germline loops: CDR1 MDHEN, CDR2 SYDVKM. DNA for the CDR3: TGTGCCAGCAGTTTAGGGGGGCTGCGCAATCAGCCCCAGCATTTT. It encodes CASSLGGLRNQPQHF.

This clone was recorded once. The CDR3 sequence is CASSLNIFSTEAFF. The CDR3 DNA follows: TGTGCCAGCAGCTTAAATATTTTCTCGACTGAAGCTTTCTTT. The gene calls are TRBV7-3 and TRBJ1-1; no definite D call. CDR3 length: 14 residues. Germline V gene data show CDR1 as SGHTA and CDR2 as FQGTGA. Trimming pared 1 base from V and 5 bases from J, leaving 11 bases between.

This rearrangement joins TRBV7-9 to TRBJ1-1; D call uncertain. The CDR3 is 14 residues long. Trimming took off 3 bases at V and 2 bases at J, with 10 bases between the two ends. Germline V gene lookup returns CDR1 SEHNR and CDR2 FQNEAQ (reference sequence). CDR3 amino acids: CASSFIAENTEAFF. The CDR3 coding sequence is TGTGCCAGCAGCTTTATTGCAGAAAACACTGAAGCTTTCTTT.

This sequence joins TRBV29-1 and TRBJ2-7; D gene ambiguous. Germline CDR1 SQVTM, CDR2 ANQGSEA. The V gene lost 4 bases and the J gene lost 0 bases, with 10 bases spanning the gap. The CDR3 runs 13 residues. CDR3 loop: CSVGDRFSYEQYF. CDR3 sequence (DNA): TGCAGCGTTGGGGATCGGTTCTCCTACGAGCAGTACTTC.

This chain uses TRBV28 with TRBJ1-5; no definite D call. The CDR3 sequence is 13 residues long. Germline V lookup: CDR1 MDHEN, CDR2 SYDVKM. V was pared by 10 bases and J by 5 bases, with 15 bases between. Written as DNA, the CDR3 is TGTGCCATCACACTCCAGGAGGATCAGCCCCAGCATTTT. Translation: CAITLQEDQPQHF.

The V and J genes are TRBV6-1 and TRBJ1-2, with D unclear. The CDR3 loop spans 12 amino acids. Trimming stripped 3 bases from V and 8 bases from J, with 10 bases between. The germline CDR1 and CDR2 sequences are MNHNS and SASEGT. The CDR3 DNA sequence: TGTGCCAGCAGTGAGGCCGTACTCGGCTACACCTTC. Translation: CASSEAVLGYTF.

This chain joins TRBV7-9 and TRBJ1-1, with D possibly being TRBD1 (6 bases). The CDR3 is 14 amino acids. Germline CDR1 and CDR2: SEHNR and FQNEAQ (reference sequence). Trimming stripped 8 bases from V and 7 bases from J, with 20 bases between. The DNA of the CDR3 is TGTGCCAGCGGCCTCGGGGGGGCTGGGGATGAAGCTTTCTTT. It specifies CASGLGGAGDEAFF.

CDR3 nucleotides: TGTGCCAGCAGTTCCCCCGGGACAAACATTCAGTACTTC. This gives the protein CASSSPGTNIQYF. The chain couples TRBV6-5 to TRBJ2-4; tentatively, D is TRBD1 or TRBD2 (5 bases each). The V gene lost 4 bases and the J gene lost 6 bases, with 10 bases spanning the gap. Germline CDR1 and CDR2: MNHEY and SVGAGI. This CDR3 has 13 residues.